These 28 T cell receptor beta chains were sequenced from one sample in a study of blood T cell repertoires in COVID-19. TCRdb keeps only in-frame clones here, not all; method: immunoSEQ multiplex PCR. Among 95,000 to 110,000 clones, 85% to 90% were seen once, and the ten largest hold about 3%. Sample: peripheral blood. Receptors originate from a human donor in a cohort sampled during active COVID-19.

The genes are TRBV2 and TRBJ1-5; possible D gene TRBD1, 5 bases. The CDR3 sequence is 13 residues long. Germline-derived CDR1 and CDR2 are SNHLY and FYNNEI. The V end lost 7 bases, the J end lost 7 bases, and 14 bases lay between the germline ends. CDR3 coding DNA: TGTGCCAGCATATTGGGGCCAACCCAGCCCCAGCATTTT. This encodes CASILGPTQPQHF.

This rearrangement joins TRBV4-1 to TRBJ2-7; 8 bases map to TRBD2. With 0 bases clipped from V and 3 bases from J, the junction kept 10 bases outside the gene matches. Germline CDR1 reads MGHRA; CDR2 reads YSYEKL. The CDR3 consists of 17 residues. CDR3 coding DNA: TGCGCCAGCAGCCAAGATCTATTAGCGGGAAGGTTCTACGAGCAGTACTTC. Translated, it gives CASSQDLLAGRFYEQYF.

The genes are TRBV6-2 or TRBV6-3 and TRBJ2-7; possibly TRBD2 for D (6 bases). V was cut by 2 bases and J by 4 bases, with 21 bases left in between. From germline, CDR1 is MNHEY and CDR2 SVGEGT. This CDR3 contains 17 residues. The CDR3 is CASSYSSVRGLAYEQYF. The CDR3 DNA reads as TGTGCCAGCAGTTACAGCTCAGTGCGGGGTCTTGCGTACGAGCAGTACTTC.

The chain carries TRBV7-2 and TRBJ2-6; TRBD1 is a possible D gene (6 bases). Deletions cut 2 bases from V and 4 bases from J, with 12 bases between. The germline CDR1 and CDR2 sequences are SGHTA and FQGNSA. This CDR3 comprises 16 residues. The CDR3 reads CASSLFYGTGANVLTF. The CDR3 DNA reads TGTGCCAGCAGCTTATTTTACGGGACAGGGGCCAACGTCCTGACTTTC.

The V gene is TRBV3-1 (or the pseudogene TRBV3-2), the J gene TRBJ1-1; a possible D gene is TRBD1 (5 bases). The CDR3 contains 13 residues. Germline values: CDR1 LGHDT, CDR2 YNNKEL (reference sequence). The V and J ends lost 8 bases and 6 bases respectively, with 16 bases between them. CDR3 sequence (DNA): TGTGCCAGCCGTCTGCAGGGCCTCTCTGAAGCTTTCTTT. The encoded protein is CASRLQGLSEAFF.

This clone has ten or more counts. V is TRBV14 and J is TRBJ1-3, with unresolved D. V was clipped by 0 bases and J by 0 bases, with 3 bases between them. Germline assignment: CDR1 SGHDN and CDR2 FVKESK. The CDR3 spans 14 residues. The CDR3 loop is CASSQDLSGNTIYF. CDR3 sequence (DNA): TGTGCCAGCAGCCAAGATCTCTCTGGAAACACCATATATTTT. Full variable domain (rest looked up from reference TRBV14 and TRBJ1-3): EAGVTQFPSHSVIEKGQTVTLRCDPISGHDNLYWYRRVMGKEIKFLLHFVKESKQDESGMPNNRFLAERTGGTYSTLKVQPAELEDSGVYFCASSQDLSGNTIYFGEGSWLTVV.

The rearrangement joins TRBV28 to TRBJ1-6; 9 bases are a match to TRBD1. V lost 2 bases and J lost 7; bases outside the gene matches: 3. From germline, CDR1 is MDHEN and CDR2 SYDVKM. This CDR3 has 15 residues. The CDR3 spells CASSLQTGGNSPLHF. In DNA form, the CDR3 reads TGTGCCAGCAGTTTACAGACAGGGGGAAATTCACCCCTCCACTTT.

The rearrangement joins TRBV6-1 to TRBJ1-2; the match to TRBD1 covers 9 bases. CDR3 length equals 16 residues. CDR1 is MNHNS, CDR2 SASEGT, per germline. V shed 3 bases and J 4 bases; nucleotides not matched to a gene: 9. The CDR3 nucleotides read TGTGCCAGCAGTGACGGGGGACAGGGCCAAATCTATGGCTACACCTTC. The encoded protein is CASSDGGQGQIYGYTF.

This clone has more than one count but fewer than ten. The rearrangement links TRBV27 to TRBJ1-2; 8 bases are a match to TRBD1. The germline V gene encodes CDR1 MNHEY and CDR2 SMNVEV (reference sequence). V was clipped by 1 base and J by 2 bases; unmatched bases: 6. There are 16 residues in the CDR3. CDR3 protein: CASSLFPGDRNYGYTF. The DNA of the CDR3 is TGTGCCAGCAGTTTATTTCCCGGGGACAGGAACTATGGCTACACCTTC.

This clone was counted a single time. The rearrangement joins TRBV5-5 to TRBJ2-1; 7 bases are a match to TRBD1. With 3 bases clipped from V and 4 bases from J, the junction kept 4 bases outside the gene matches. This CDR3 contains 14 residues. Germline V gene lookup returns CDR1 SGHKS and CDR2 YYEKEE (reference sequence). CDR3 sequence (DNA): TGTGCCAGCAGCTGGGCGACAGGGTACAATGAGCAGTTCTTC. Protein sequence: CASSWATGYNEQFF. Combining the CDR3 with reference TRBV5-5 and TRBJ2-1 gives the whole variable domain DAGVTQSPTHLIKTRGQQVTLRCSPISGHKSVSWYQQVLGQGPQFIFQYYEKEERGRGNFPDRFSARQFPNYSSELNVNALLLGDSALYLCASSWATGYNEQFFGPGTRLTVL.

The chain links TRBV13 to TRBJ2-7; 8 nucleotides agree with TRBD1. The CDR3 runs to 14 residues. CDR1 and CDR2 (germline): PRHDT, FYEKMQ (reference sequence). V shed 2 bases and J 5 bases; nucleotides not matched to a gene: 5. CDR3 nucleotides: TGTGCCAGCAGCTTATCGACAGGGGCCGACGAGCAGTACTTC. It translates to CASSLSTGADEQYF.

The rearrangement uses TRBV6-1 and TRBJ1-3; 8 bases line up with TRBD1. Germline V lookup: CDR1 MNHNS, CDR2 SASEGT. J lost 3 bases, V lost 1 base, and 5 bases had no gene match. CDR3 length: 16 residues. CDR3 loop: CASSEVMTGVGNTIYF. The CDR3 region has the DNA TGTGCCAGCAGTGAAGTTATGACAGGGGTTGGAAACACCATATATTTT.

The chain couples TRBV7-9 to TRBJ1-6; D is unclear. V was shortened by 2 bases and J by 6 bases, with 11 bases between the two germline ends. The V gene's germline CDR1 is SEHNR and CDR2 FQNEAQ (reference sequence). The CDR3 has 15 residues. Here the CDR3 DNA reads TGTGCCAGCAGCTTAATGGCCAGTCTTAATTCACCCCTCCACTTT. This translates into CASSLMASLNSPLHF.

The V call is TRBV18, the J call TRBJ1-1; weak D call: TRBD1 (6 bases). Trimming took off 1 base at V and 3 bases at J, with 9 bases between the two ends. Germline CDR1 KGHSH, CDR2 LQKENI. The CDR3 is 14 amino acids. The CDR3 loop reads CASSPRGRDTEAFF. The CDR3, as DNA: TGTGCCAGCTCACCACGGGGGCGGGACACTGAAGCTTTCTTT. Full variable domain (outside the CDR3, taken from reference TRBV18 and TRBJ1-1): NAGVMQNPRHLVRRRGQEARLRCSPMKGHSHVYWYRQLPEEGLKFMVYLQKENIIDESGMPKERFSAEFPKEGPSILRIQQVVRGDSAAYFCASSPRGRDTEAFFGQGTRLTVV.

For the CDR3, the DNA is TGTGCCAGCAGCCCGAAAATTGGACTAGCGGGGGGCTACGAGCAGTACTTC. As protein: CASSPKIGLAGGYEQYF. V usage is TRBV9 and J usage is TRBJ2-7; 14 nucleotides agree with TRBD2. J gave up 3 bases and V 4 bases, and 9 bases lay outside the gene matches. The CDR3 has 17 amino acids. Germline-derived CDR1 and CDR2 are SGDLS and YYNGEE.

The CDR3 coding sequence is TGTGCCAGCAGCGAGAACAATGAGCAGTTCTTC. As protein: CASSENNEQFF. This chain connects TRBV6-5 to TRBJ2-1; D gene ambiguous. Trimming removed 6 bases at V and 5 bases at J, with 5 bases between. CDR3 size: 11 residues. The germline V gene has CDR1 MNHEY and CDR2 SVGAGI.

The chain combines TRBV5-1 with TRBJ2-1; 7 bases match TRBD2. The length of the CDR3 is 15 residues. V was clipped by 4 bases and J by 9 bases; unmatched bases: 13. The germline CDR1 and CDR2 sequences are SGHRS and YFSETQ. This CDR3 reads CASSDTGTTVREQFF. For the CDR3, the DNA is TGCGCCAGCAGCGACACCGGGACTACAGTCCGTGAGCAGTTCTTC. The whole variable domain, filled in from reference TRBV5-1 and TRBJ2-1, reads KAGVTQTPRYLIKTRGQQVTLSCSPISGHRSVSWYQQTPGQGLQFLFEYFSETQRNKGNFPGRFSGRQFSNSRSEMNVSTLELGDSALYLCASSDTGTTVREQFFGPGTRLTVL.

V gene TRBV12-5 combines with J gene TRBJ2-5; 9 nucleotides match TRBD1. The CDR3 totals 14 residues. Germline V lookup: CDR1 LGHNT, CDR2 FRNRAP. V dropped 6 bases and J dropped 4; count of bases not matched to a gene: 6. This CDR3 reads CASGGQGFGETQYF. CDR3 DNA: TGTGCTAGTGGGGGACAGGGTTTCGGAGAGACCCAGTACTTC. The whole variable domain, filled in from reference TRBV12-5 and TRBJ2-5, reads DARVTQTPRHKVTEMGQEVTMRCQPILGHNTVFWYRQTMMQGLELLAYFRNRAPLDDSGMPKDRFSAEMPDATLATLKIQPSEPRDSAVYFCASGGQGFGETQYFGPGTRLLVL.

The chain has TRBV2 and TRBJ2-7; 9 bases line up with TRBD1. CDR3 length: 14 amino acids. V lost 6 bases and J lost 3; bases outside the gene matches: 6. CDR1 is SNHLY, CDR2 FYNNEI, per germline. The CDR3 DNA sequence: TGTGCCAGCAGCGGCCGGGACAGGGTCTACGAGCAGTACTTC. Its translation is CASSGRDRVYEQYF. The full variable domain, its missing parts supplied by reference TRBV2 and TRBJ2-7, is EPEVTQTPSHQVTQMGQEVILRCVPISNHLYFYWYRQILGQKVEFLVSFYNNEISEKSEIFDDQFSVERPDGSNFTLKIRSTKLEDSAMYFCASSGRDRVYEQYFGPGTRLTVT.

This clone was detected only once. The chain couples TRBV7-2 to TRBJ2-2; D might be TRBD1 (5 bases). Germline CDR1 reads SGHTA; CDR2 reads FQGNSA. CDR3 length equals 14 residues. Trimming removed 2 bases from V and 4 bases from J, with 8 bases in between. CDR3 residues: CASSLQGFTGELFF. The CDR3 DNA reads as TGTGCCAGCAGCTTACAGGGTTTCACCGGGGAGCTGTTTTTT.

This clone occurred once. The chain carries TRBV27 and TRBJ1-6; TRBD1 matches at 7 bases. From germline, CDR1 is MNHEY and CDR2 SMNVEV (reference sequence). There are 16 residues in the CDR3. Unmatched junction bases numbered 7, after V lost 2 bases and J lost 6 bases. Written as DNA, the CDR3 is TGTGCCAGCAGTTTACTAGCAGGGGGTTTTAATTCACCCCTCCACTTT. Translation: CASSLLAGGFNSPLHF.

The rearrangement uses TRBV5-5 and TRBJ2-1, with a tentative D call TRBD2 (5 bases). The CDR3 runs 16 residues. Trimming took off 3 bases at V and 0 bases at J, with 13 bases between the two ends. CDR1 is SGHKS, CDR2 YYEKEE, per germline (reference sequence). CDR3 in amino acids: CASSSVGGSSYNEQFF. The CDR3 bases are TGTGCCAGCAGCTCCGTGGGTGGGAGCTCCTACAATGAGCAGTTCTTC.

This clone was recorded only once. The rearrangement links TRBV5-6 to TRBJ2-1; 10 bases are a match to TRBD2. V shed 2 bases and J 4 bases; nucleotides not matched to a gene: 3. The CDR3 is made up of 15 amino acids. Germline lookup yields CDR1 SGHDT and CDR2 YYEEEE. As DNA, the CDR3 is TGTGCCAGCAGCTTTGGGACTAGCGCGTACAATGAGCAGTTCTTC. Its translation: CASSFGTSAYNEQFF.

The chain carries TRBV18 and TRBJ1-2, with D possibly matching TRBD1 (5 bases). This CDR3 is built from 16 residues. The V end was cut by 3 bases, the J end by 0 bases, with 14 bases between. The V gene's germline CDR1 is KGHSH and CDR2 LQKENI. The CDR3 DNA follows: TGTGCCAGCTCACCCTTAGACAGCGCCACTAACTATGGCTACACCTTC. Its protein product is CASSPLDSATNYGYTF.

The chain employs TRBV11-2 and TRBJ1-1; TRBD1 is a possible D gene (6 bases). Trimming took 2 bases from V and 1 from J, leaving 8 bases between them. CDR1 and CDR2 from the germline V gene are SGHAT and FQNNGV. The CDR3 runs to 14 residues. The DNA of the CDR3 is TGTGCCAGCAGCTTAATACAGGGGAACACTGAAGCTTTCTTT. This codes for CASSLIQGNTEAFF.

In nucleotides, the CDR3 is TGTGCCAGCAGCCAGGGACAGAACGGTTCACCCCTCCACTTT. This codes for CASSQGQNGSPLHF. The V call is TRBV7-9, the J call TRBJ1-6; 7 bases match TRBD1. Germline CDR1 is SEHNR and CDR2 is FQNEAQ (reference sequence). J lost 9 bases, V lost 5 bases, and 7 bases had no gene match. The CDR3 loop spans 14 amino acids.

The chain couples TRBV18 to TRBJ2-7; possible D gene TRBD2, 5 bases. The germline CDR1 and CDR2 sequences are KGHSH and LQKENI. The CDR3 has 13 amino acids. With 3 bases removed from V and 4 bases from J, the gap between germline ends came to 10 bases. The CDR3 DNA is TGTGCCAGCTCACCGTCGGGGATATACGAGCAGTACTTC. Translating gives CASSPSGIYEQYF.

The gene calls are TRBV3-1 (or the pseudogene TRBV3-2) and TRBJ1-1; weak D call: TRBD1 (6 bases). The CDR3 consists of 14 residues. V lost 4 bases and J 0 bases, leaving 9 bases between the germline ends. CDR1 is LGHDT, CDR2 YNNKEL, per germline (reference sequence). The CDR3 spells CASSPGHLNTEAFF. The CDR3 region has the DNA TGTGCCAGCAGCCCGGGACACCTGAACACTGAAGCTTTCTTT.